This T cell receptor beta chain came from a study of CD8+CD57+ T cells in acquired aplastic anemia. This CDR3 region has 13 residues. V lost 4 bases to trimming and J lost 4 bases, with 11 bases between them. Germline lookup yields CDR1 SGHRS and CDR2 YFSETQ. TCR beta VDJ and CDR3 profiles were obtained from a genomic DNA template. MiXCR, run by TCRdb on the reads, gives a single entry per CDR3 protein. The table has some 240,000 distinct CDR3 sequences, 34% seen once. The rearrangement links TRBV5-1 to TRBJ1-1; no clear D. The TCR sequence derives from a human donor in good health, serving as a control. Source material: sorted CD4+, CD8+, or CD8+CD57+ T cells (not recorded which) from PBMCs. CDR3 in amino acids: CASSQEPSTEAFF. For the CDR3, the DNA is TGCGCCAGCAGCCAAGAACCGAGCACTGAAGCTTTCTTT.